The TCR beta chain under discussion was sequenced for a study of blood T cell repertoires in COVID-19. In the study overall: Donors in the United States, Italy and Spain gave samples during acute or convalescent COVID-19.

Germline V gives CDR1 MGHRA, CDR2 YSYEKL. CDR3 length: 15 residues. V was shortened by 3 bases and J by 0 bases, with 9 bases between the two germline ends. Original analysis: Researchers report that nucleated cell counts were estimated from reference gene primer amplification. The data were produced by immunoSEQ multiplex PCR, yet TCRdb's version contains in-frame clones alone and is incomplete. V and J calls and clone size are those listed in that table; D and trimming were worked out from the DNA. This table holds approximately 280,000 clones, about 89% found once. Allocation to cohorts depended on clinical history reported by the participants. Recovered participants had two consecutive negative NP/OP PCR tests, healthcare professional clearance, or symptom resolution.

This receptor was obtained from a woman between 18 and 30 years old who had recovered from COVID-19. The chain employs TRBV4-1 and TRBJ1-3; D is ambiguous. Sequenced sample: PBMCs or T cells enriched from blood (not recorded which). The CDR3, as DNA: TGCGCCAGCAGCCAGCCCAGAAGCTCTGGAAACACCATATATTTT. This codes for CASSQPRSSGNTIYF.